The 8 T cell receptor beta chains given below trace back to one sample, sequenced in a study of control samples from healthy donors and cancer patients. Profiled with immunoSEQ multiplex PCR; TCRdb holds only in-frame clones, not every one. The sample records about 130,000 clones, 80% to 95% being singletons. Sequences were obtained from blood. The receptors derive from a man aged 18 to 35 in good health.

V gene TRBV3-1 (or the pseudogene TRBV3-2) combines with J gene TRBJ1-1; D uncertain. V lost 5 bases and J 6 bases, leaving 13 bases between the germline ends. The CDR3 covers 13 residues. CDR1 and CDR2 from the germline V gene are LGHDT and YNNKEL (reference sequence). The CDR3 protein is CASSVTAGAEAFF. As DNA, the CDR3 is TGTGCCAGCAGCGTTACGGCAGGCGCTGAAGCTTTCTTT.

This chain links TRBV19 with TRBJ1-2; D might be TRBD1 (5 bases). Deletions cut 4 bases from V and 6 bases from J, with 18 bases between. The CDR3 is made up of 15 amino acids. Germline CDR1 LNHDA, CDR2 SQIVND (reference sequence). CDR3 DNA sequence: TGTGCCAGTAGTAAAACCGGGACCCCGGGGCATGGCTACACCTTC. Translating it yields CASSKTGTPGHGYTF.

This sequence joins TRBV6-5 and TRBJ2-3; unclear D gene. V was shortened by 8 bases and J by 8 bases, with 20 bases between the two germline ends. Germline lookup yields CDR1 MNHEY and CDR2 SVGAGI. The CDR3 runs 14 residues. CDR3 DNA sequence: TGTGCCAGCTTTCCCGGCCGGTTAGAAGGTACGCAGTATTTT. Protein: CASFPGRLEGTQYF.

The V and J genes are TRBV12-3 or TRBV12-4 and TRBJ1-1; D gene ambiguous. V was clipped by 6 bases and J by 6 bases, with 11 bases between them. The CDR3 has 12 residues. Written as DNA, the CDR3 is TGTGCCAGCAGGATCCTCCGGGCTGAAGCTTTCTTT. Its protein product is CASRILRAEAFF.

The J gene is TRBJ2-2, the V gene TRBV5-1; 10 positions agree with TRBD2. Germline V gene lookup returns CDR1 SGHRS and CDR2 YFSETQ. This CDR3 spans 15 amino acids. V lost 1 base, J lost 8 bases, and 5 bases stayed unmatched. The CDR3 region is CASSLLTTSGGELFF. DNA for the CDR3: TGCGCCAGCAGCTTGTTGACGACTAGCGGGGGGGAGCTGTTTTTT.

The chain carries TRBV5-1 and TRBJ2-3; D uncertain. The CDR3 is made up of 15 amino acids. V shed 0 bases and J shed 3 bases, with 11 bases lying between them. Germline V gene data show CDR1 as SGHRS and CDR2 as YFSETQ. The CDR3 bases are TGCGCCAGCAGCTTGGCCGACCCTAGAACAGATACGCAGTATTTT. It encodes CASSLADPRTDTQYF.

The count of this clone is one. The chain uses TRBV29-1 and TRBJ2-7; D is unclear. Germline CDR1 is SQVTM and CDR2 is ANQGSEA. The CDR3 loop spans 12 amino acids. Trimming removed 4 bases at V and 1 base at J, with 8 bases between. The CDR3 protein is CSVVTQSYEQYF. The CDR3 DNA follows: TGCAGCGTTGTGACACAATCCTACGAGCAGTACTTC.

This clone occurred once. The CDR3 bases are TGCGCCAGCAGCCAAGTCGGGGCGTATGGCTACACCTTC. The encoded protein is CASSQVGAYGYTF. V and J are TRBV4-1 and TRBJ1-2, with D perhaps TRBD1 (5 bases). V shed 1 base and J shed 5 bases, with 8 bases lying between them. Germline V gene sequence: CDR1 MGHRA, CDR2 YSYEKL. This CDR3 spans 13 amino acids.